Each of the 6 T cell receptor beta chains below was sequenced from the same sample in a study of T cell responses to AZD1222 COVID-19 vaccine. TCRdb's table, derived via immunoSEQ multiplex PCR, lists solely in-frame clones and lacks some. Altogether 120,000 or so clones are present, approximately 92% being singletons, with the ten largest covering 13% to 15%. The sample consisted of peripheral blood, taken on day 0 of AZD1222 vaccination. The receptor source for this set is an adult in good health.

The V call is TRBV6-5, the J call TRBJ2-7; 9 positions agree with TRBD2. Trimming took 6 bases from V and 3 from J; bases not matched to a gene: 6. CDR1 is MNHEY and CDR2 is SVGAGI in the germline V gene. This CDR3 region has 14 residues. CDR3 bases: TGTGCCAGCAGACCGGGGACTAGCTTCTACGAGCAGTACTTC. This codes for CASRPGTSFYEQYF.

V gene TRBV4-3 combines with J gene TRBJ1-1; D not resolved. V shed 4 bases and J shed 10 bases, with 16 bases lying between them. Germline CDR1 is LGHNA and CDR2 is YSLEER. The CDR3 contains 13 residues. CDR3 sequence reads: CASSPQPLSGAFF. CDR3 nucleotide sequence: TGCGCCAGCAGCCCCCAACCATTATCCGGAGCTTTCTTT.

The V and J genes are TRBV6-2 or TRBV6-3 and TRBJ1-1; D is ambiguous. V was cut by 2 bases and J by 0 bases, with 19 bases left in between. Germline V CDR1 and CDR2: MNHEY, SVGEGT. CDR3 length equals 18 residues. As DNA, the CDR3 is TGTGCCAGCAGTTACATACCCGATGACGGAGCCATGAACACTGAAGCTTTCTTT. Translating gives CASSYIPDDGAMNTEAFF.

This chain uses TRBV2 with TRBJ1-1; no firm D call. The germline CDR1 and CDR2 sequences are SNHLY and FYNNEI. This CDR3 has 13 amino acids. The V end lost 5 bases, the J end lost 3 bases, and 10 bases lay between the germline ends. The CDR3 nucleotides read TGTGCCAGCAGTTCGGCCCGGTACACTGAAGCTTTCTTT. Translating gives CASSSARYTEAFF.

This rearrangement joins TRBV4-1 to TRBJ1-4, with D perhaps matching TRBD1 (5 bases). Germline assignment: CDR1 MGHRA and CDR2 YSYEKL. The CDR3 is 16 residues long. V was trimmed by 0 bases and J by 10 bases, leaving 18 bases between them. The CDR3 is CASSQEGGISRVKLFF. The CDR3 region has the DNA TGCGCCAGCAGCCAAGAGGGGGGGATTTCCCGAGTAAAACTGTTTTTT.

The chain couples TRBV23-1 to TRBJ2-3; 12 bases fit TRBD1. TRBV23-1 qualifies as an ORF whose function is uncertain. This CDR3 has 18 residues. Losses at the gene ends were 9 bases for V and 3 bases for J; bases not matched to a gene: 16. The CDR3 spells CARSCRGTGGCVTDTQYF. CDR3 nucleotides: TGCGCCAGATCCTGCCGGGGGACAGGGGGCTGTGTGACAGATACGCAGTATTTT.